These 5 T cell receptor beta chains were all obtained from the same sample, sequenced in a study of OX40 agonist ivuxolimab in advanced cancers. Assay used: immunoSEQ multiplex PCR; TCRdb lists only in-frame clones, some missing. This sample yields about 38,000 clones, of which over 80% are seen a single time; roughly 9% belongs to the top ten. The source was CD4+ or CD8+ T cells sorted from blood, collected in a trial of the OX40 agonist ivuxolimab. The receptors derive from an adult with an advanced solid tumor such as melanoma, head and neck, liver or kidney cancer.

The CDR3 loop reads CSVEERDHEQFF. CDR3 DNA sequence: TGCAGCGTTGAGGAGCGGGACCATGAGCAGTTCTTC. The chain combines TRBV29-1 with TRBJ2-1; 7 bases fit TRBD2. Germline-derived CDR1 and CDR2 are SQVTM and ANQGSEA. V dropped 3 bases and J dropped 8; count of bases not matched to a gene: 4. The CDR3 covers 12 residues.

On this clone itself: Since no conserved phenylalanine or tryptophan closes the CDR3, a read error is the likely cause. The limits of the CDR3 on the DNA are not certain, so only TCRdb's listed CDR3 is given. The chain couples TRBV29-1 to TRBJ1-1. The CDR3 sequence runs 11 residues, both termini included. Germline V CDR1 and CDR2: SQVTM, ANQGSEA. CDR3 sequence: CSVENSAKLLL.

V gene TRBV27 combines with J gene TRBJ1-5; TRBD1 might be the D (5 bases). The CDR3 sequence is 14 residues long. Deletions cut 3 bases from V and 6 bases from J, with 12 bases between. The V gene's germline CDR1 is MNHEY and CDR2 SMNVEV (reference sequence). The CDR3 is CASSLGGGGQPQHF. For the CDR3, the DNA is TGTGCCAGCAGTTTGGGGGGAGGCGGTCAGCCCCAGCATTTT.

This sequence joins TRBV6-5 and TRBJ2-5; 7 nucleotides match TRBD1. The V and J ends lost 0 bases and 5 bases, in that order; junction bases with no gene match: 6. The CDR3 loop spans 15 amino acids. Looked up from germline, CDR1 is MNHEY and CDR2 is SVGAGI. CDR3 coding DNA: TGTGCCAGCAGTTACTCGGGACAGACCCAGGAGACCCAGTACTTC. Translating gives CASSYSGQTQETQYF.

J is TRBJ2-3 and V is TRBV28; TRBD2 matches 11 bases. The CDR3 has 18 amino acids. The germline CDR1 and CDR2 sequences are MDHEN and SYDVKM. Trimming cost V 2 bases and J 2 bases; bases outside gene matches: 9. CDR3 sequence reads: CASSLETSGTSPTDTQYF. The CDR3, as DNA: TGTGCCAGCAGTTTAGAGACTAGCGGGACCTCCCCCACAGATACGCAGTATTTT.